These 22 T cell receptor beta chains were sequenced from one sample in a study of early T cells in non-severe SARS-CoV-2 infection. TCRdb independently ran MiXCR on the 5' RACE reads; one entry per CDR3 protein. The sample lists around 46,000 distinct CDR3 sequences; more than 9% were seen once. The sample comprised whole blood. These receptors came from an adult who was a healthcare worker with PCR-confirmed SARS-CoV-2 infection or an uninfected control (not recorded which).

This clonotype was observed at least ten times. The chain is built from TRBV28 and TRBJ2-1; D unresolved. The V gene lost 7 bases and the J gene lost 6 bases, with 7 bases spanning the gap. The length of the CDR3 is 11 residues. The V gene's germline CDR1 is MDHEN and CDR2 SYDVKM. CDR3 nucleotide sequence: TGTGCCAGCACCCAAATCAATGAGCAGTTCTTC. Encoded protein: CASTQINEQFF.

This clonotype was counted at least ten times. This rearrangement joins TRBV19 to TRBJ2-1; perhaps TRBD1 as D (6 bases). In germline, CDR1 is LNHDA, CDR2 SQIVND (reference sequence). The CDR3 has 15 amino acids. Trimming cost V 6 bases and J 6 bases, with 18 bases left between them. The CDR3 DNA sequence: TGTGCCAGTAGGAGGGGTCGAATAGGGGGCAATGAGCAGTTCTTC. This gives the protein CASRRGRIGGNEQFF. Combining the CDR3 with reference TRBV19 and TRBJ2-1 gives the whole variable domain DGGITQSPKYLFRKEGQNVTLSCEQNLNHDAMYWYRQDPGQGLRLIYYSQIVNDFQKGDIAEGYSVSREKKESFPLTVTSAQKNPTAFYLCASRRGRIGGNEQFFGPGTRLTVL.

This clonotype was found a few times. The rearrangement joins TRBV9 to TRBJ2-2; D ambiguous. The germline V and J ends were trimmed by 4 bases and 4 bases, with 8 bases remaining between them. The CDR3 is made up of 13 amino acids. Germline V gene data show CDR1 as SGDLS and CDR2 as YYNGEE. The CDR3 here is CASSLMGTGELFF. The DNA of the CDR3 is TGTGCCAGCAGCCTCATGGGCACCGGGGAGCTGTTTTTT.

This clonotype was counted many times. The chain links TRBV19 to TRBJ1-2, with D tentatively TRBD1 (6 bases). The germline CDR1 and CDR2 sequences are LNHDA and SQIVND (reference sequence). The CDR3 loop spans 12 amino acids. V was pared by 10 bases and J by 2 bases, with 11 bases between. The DNA of the CDR3 is TGTGCCACCGCGGACAGAAACTATGGCTACACCTTC. This sequence encodes CATADRNYGYTF.

The V gene is TRBV28, the J gene TRBJ1-1, with D tentatively TRBD1 (5 bases). The V end lost 8 bases, the J end lost 4 bases, and 8 bases lay between the germline ends. CDR3 length equals 11 residues. Looked up from germline, CDR1 is MDHEN and CDR2 is SYDVKM. The DNA of the CDR3 is TGTGCCAGCCGACAGTTCACTGAAGCTTTCTTT. Translating it yields CASRQFTEAFF.

In this sample, this clonotype turned up many times. The rearrangement joins TRBV4-2 to TRBJ1-4; D gene ambiguous. The CDR3 spans 16 residues. Trimming shortened V by 0 bases and J by 8 bases, and 16 bases separated the two germline ends. Germline assignment: CDR1 LGHNA and CDR2 YNFKEQ. In DNA form, the CDR3 reads TGTGCCAGCAGCCAAGATCACGCGGGAAGATGGGAAAAACTGTTTTTT. Amino acid sequence: CASSQDHAGRWEKLFF.

The genes are TRBV12-5 and TRBJ2-7; TRBD2 matches 9 bases. V dropped 7 bases and J dropped 6; count of bases not matched to a gene: 16. The germline V gene has CDR1 LGHNT and CDR2 FRNRAP. This CDR3 contains 16 residues. CDR3 region: CASAQSPVAGVGEQYF. CDR3 bases: TGTGCTAGTGCCCAGAGCCCCGTAGCGGGAGTTGGCGAGCAGTACTTC.

This clonotype showed up many times. The chain joins TRBV9 to TRBJ2-1; D perhaps matches TRBD2 (6 bases). V was clipped by 4 bases and J by 3 bases, with 23 bases between them. This CDR3 has 18 residues. Germline assignment: CDR1 SGDLS and CDR2 YYNGEE. This chain's CDR3 is CASSQLGTPISDYNEQFF. As DNA, the CDR3 is TGTGCCAGCAGCCAACTGGGGACTCCCATTAGTGACTACAATGAGCAGTTCTTC.

With regard to this clonotype: This may be a read error, as it is one base from a much larger clone. The V gene is TRBV7-7, the J gene TRBJ2-2; 7 bases align to TRBD2. The V gene's germline CDR1 is SSHAT and CDR2 FNYEAQ (reference sequence). The CDR3 runs 15 residues. After removal of 3 bases from V and 3 bases from J, the junction contained 4 bases not matched to a gene. CDR3 DNA: TGTGCCAGCAGCTTTGGTCTAGCGGACACCGGGGAGCTGTTTTTT. Its protein product is CASSFGLADTGELFF.

There are many counts of this clonotype. In DNA form, the CDR3 reads TGTGCCAGCAGTTTAGGTCTAGCGGGGACCGGGGAGCTGTTTTTT. It encodes CASSLGLAGTGELFF. V gene TRBV12-3 or TRBV12-4 combines with J gene TRBJ2-2, with 9 bases aligning to TRBD2. This CDR3 is built from 15 residues. The V and J ends lost 1 base and 5 bases, in that order; junction bases with no gene match: 2.

This clonotype has at least ten counts. The V call is TRBV28, the J call TRBJ2-3; TRBD2 matches at 10 bases. Germline V gene lookup returns CDR1 MDHEN and CDR2 SYDVKM. The CDR3 is 16 amino acids. Trimming removed 7 bases from V and 4 bases from J; junction bases left unmatched: 11. The CDR3 region is CASTSRTSGEPDTQYF. CDR3 nucleotides: TGTGCCAGCACCTCACGAACTAGCGGGGAGCCAGATACGCAGTATTTT.

There are many counts of this clonotype. The chain links TRBV7-9 to TRBJ2-1; 16 bases align to TRBD2. V shed 3 bases and J 9 bases; nucleotides not matched to a gene: 5. Germline assignment: CDR1 SEHNR and CDR2 FQNEAQ (reference sequence). The CDR3 runs to 16 residues. The CDR3 coding sequence is TGTGCCAGCAGCTTTCCCGGGACTAGCGGGAGGGGTGAGCAGTTCTTC. Translating it yields CASSFPGTSGRGEQFF.

The chain links TRBV7-2 to TRBJ1-1; 10 nucleotides align to TRBD1. This CDR3 region has 15 residues. V dropped 5 bases and J dropped 5; count of bases not matched to a gene: 8. Germline V gene data show CDR1 as SGHTA and CDR2 as FQGNSA. The CDR3 DNA reads TGTGCCAGCAGCCGGGGGACAGGGGCGGCGACTGAAGCTTTCTTT. Amino acids: CASSRGTGAATEAFF.

This clonotype occurred many times. The V gene is TRBV12-3 or TRBV12-4, the J gene TRBJ2-2, with a possible D match to TRBD2 (6 bases). V was clipped by 6 bases and J by 7 bases, with 15 bases between them. The CDR3 runs 14 residues. This CDR3 reads CASRTSSLLGELFF. The CDR3 DNA sequence: TGTGCCAGCAGGACTAGTTCTCTCCTCGGGGAGCTGTTTTTT.

This clonotype has a count of ten or more. The J gene is TRBJ2-5, the V gene TRBV20-1; 12 bases are shared with TRBD2. Germline values: CDR1 DFQATT, CDR2 SNEGSKA (reference sequence). This CDR3 is 13 amino acids long. J gave up 4 bases and V 6 bases, and 3 bases lay outside the gene matches. This CDR3 is CSAGLAGTETQYF. CDR3 DNA sequence: TGCAGTGCCGGACTAGCGGGAACAGAGACCCAGTACTTC.

Turning to this clonotype: This may arise from a read error, as a much more abundant clone is one base away. V usage is TRBV11-2 and J usage is TRBJ1-6; tentatively, D is TRBD1 (6 bases). Trimming pared 1 base from V and 8 bases from J, leaving 12 bases between. The length of the CDR3 is 15 residues. Germline CDR1 is SGHAT and CDR2 is FQNNGV. The CDR3 is CASSLGGGLDSPLHF. The CDR3 DNA reads as TGTGCCAGCAGCTTAGGAGGGGGGTTGGATTCACCCCTCCACTTT.

This clonotype was counted at least ten times. The rearrangement uses TRBV20-1 and TRBJ1-5; weak D call: TRBD1 (5 bases). Germline V gives CDR1 DFQATT, CDR2 SNEGSKA (reference sequence). V lost 1 base and J 1 base, leaving 11 bases between the germline ends. The CDR3 is made up of 15 amino acids. CDR3 in DNA: TGCAGTGCTAGAGTTCAGGGATTAAGCAATCAGCCCCAGCATTTT. Translating gives CSARVQGLSNQPQHF.

This clonotype has only a few counts. CDR3 sequence: CASSVAPYSSYNEQFF. As DNA, the CDR3 is TGTGCCAGCAGCGTAGCCCCTTATAGCTCCTACAATGAGCAGTTCTTC. The chain recombines TRBV9 with TRBJ2-1; D is undetermined. This CDR3 region has 16 residues. The germline V and J ends were trimmed by 0 bases and 0 bases, with 10 bases remaining between them. Germline V lookup: CDR1 SGDLS, CDR2 YYNGEE.

This sequence joins TRBV28 and TRBJ2-5; 7 bases map to TRBD1. The V segment lost 5 bases and the J segment 5 bases; nucleotides outside the gene matches: 8. Germline CDR1 and CDR2: MDHEN and SYDVKM. The CDR3 sequence is 14 residues long. CDR3 sequence reads: CASSRTGRVETQYF. The DNA of the CDR3 is TGTGCCAGCAGTCGGACAGGAAGGGTGGAGACCCAGTACTTC.

This clonotype was seen repeatedly, ten times or more. The chain is built from TRBV7-8 and TRBJ2-5, with D perhaps matching TRBD2 (6 bases). CDR3 length equals 13 residues. The germline V gene encodes CDR1 SGHVS and CDR2 FQNEAQ. Trimming left V 5 bases short and J 1 base short, with 8 bases between. The CDR3 spells CASSRGLQETQYF. CDR3 coding DNA: TGTGCCAGCAGCCGGGGACTCCAAGAGACCCAGTACTTC.

This clonotype showed up many times. This chain uses TRBV7-9 with TRBJ2-7; 14 bases agree with TRBD2. Germline loops: CDR1 SEHNR, CDR2 FQNEAQ (reference sequence). J lost 1 base, V lost 5 bases, and 7 bases had no gene match. The CDR3 is 17 residues long. The CDR3 reads CASSPRLAGGRSYEQYF. The CDR3 nucleotides are TGTGCCAGCAGCCCCCGACTAGCGGGAGGGCGGTCCTACGAGCAGTACTTC.

This clonotype was counted a few times. J is TRBJ1-1 and V is TRBV6-5; TRBD1 matches 7 bases. V was clipped by 5 bases and J by 1 base; unmatched bases: 7. Germline CDR1 MNHEY, CDR2 SVGAGI. The CDR3 is 15 amino acids. Written as DNA, the CDR3 is TGTGCCAGCAGTCCGGACAGGTGGGCGAACACTGAAGCTTTCTTT. Protein sequence: CASSPDRWANTEAFF.